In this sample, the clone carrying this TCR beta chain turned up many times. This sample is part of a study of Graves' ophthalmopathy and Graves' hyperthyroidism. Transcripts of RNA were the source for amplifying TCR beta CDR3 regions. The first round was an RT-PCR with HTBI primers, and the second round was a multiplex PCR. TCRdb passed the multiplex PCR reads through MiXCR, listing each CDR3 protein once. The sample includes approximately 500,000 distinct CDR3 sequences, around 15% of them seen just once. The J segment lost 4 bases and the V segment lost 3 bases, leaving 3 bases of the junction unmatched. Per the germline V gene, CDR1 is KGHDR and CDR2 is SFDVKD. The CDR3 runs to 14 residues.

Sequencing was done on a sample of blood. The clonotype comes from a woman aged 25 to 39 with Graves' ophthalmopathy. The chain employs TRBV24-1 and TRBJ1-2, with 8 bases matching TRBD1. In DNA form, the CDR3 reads TGTGCCACCAGTGATACCACAGGGGGCTATGGCTACACCTTC. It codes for CATSDTTGGYGYTF.